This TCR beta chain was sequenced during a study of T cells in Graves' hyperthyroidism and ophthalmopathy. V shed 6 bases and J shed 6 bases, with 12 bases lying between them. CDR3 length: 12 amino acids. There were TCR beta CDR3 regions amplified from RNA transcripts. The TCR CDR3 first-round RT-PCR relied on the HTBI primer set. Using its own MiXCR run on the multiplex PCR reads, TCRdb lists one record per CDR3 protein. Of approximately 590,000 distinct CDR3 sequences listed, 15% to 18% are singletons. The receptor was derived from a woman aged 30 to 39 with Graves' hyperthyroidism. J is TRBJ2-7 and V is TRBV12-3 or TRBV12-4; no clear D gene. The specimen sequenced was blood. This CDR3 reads CASSRLELEQYF. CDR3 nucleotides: TGTGCCAGCAGCCGCCTCGAGCTCGAGCAGTACTTC.